This entry is about one T cell receptor beta chain. What it binds is not known. TCRdb's table, derived via immunoSEQ multiplex PCR, lists solely in-frame clones and lacks some. The sample consists of over 45,000 clones, 75% to 85% of them appearing once. The data stem from a study of OX40 agonist ivuxolimab in advanced cancers. Study information: Patients were treated with ivuxolimab, an agonistic anti-OX40 (CD134) antibody. Study-level results: Partial responders at 0.1-3.0 mg/kg showed near-lowest clonal expansion.

The CDR3 has 15 residues. Trimming cost V 5 bases and J 4 bases, with 15 bases left between them. Germline lookup yields CDR1 SEHNR and CDR2 FQNEAQ (reference sequence). The clonotype originates from an adult with an advanced solid tumor such as melanoma, head and neck, liver or kidney cancer. The sequencing used CD4+ or CD8+ T cells sorted from blood, collected in a trial of the OX40 agonist ivuxolimab. This chain joins TRBV7-9 and TRBJ1-3, with D perhaps TRBD1 (5 bases). This chain's CDR3 is CASSPWGGDGNTIYF. The CDR3 DNA sequence: TGTGCCAGCAGCCCCTGGGGCGGGGACGGAAACACCATATATTTT.